This T cell receptor beta chain was captured by sequencing in a study of blood T cell repertoires in COVID-19. Trimming cost V 5 bases and J 1 base; bases outside gene matches: 10. CDR1 is SGHNT and CDR2 is YYREEE in the germline V gene (reference sequence). The CDR3 spans 16 residues. Profiled with immunoSEQ multiplex PCR; TCRdb holds only in-frame clones, not every one. The repertoire holds under 300,000 clones, with 88% as singletons. The sample taken for sequencing was PBMCs or T cells enriched from blood (not recorded which). The chain links TRBV5-4 to TRBJ1-1; 8 nucleotides align to TRBD1. This TCR was recovered from a woman aged 40 to 49 who had been exposed to COVID-19. The CDR3 spells CASRSGQGLGNTEAFF. For the CDR3, the DNA is TGTGCCAGCAGATCCGGACAGGGTTTGGGGAACACTGAAGCTTTCTTT.